This TCR beta chain emerged from a study of OX40 agonist ivuxolimab in advanced cancers. Study at large: Every 2 weeks, patients received ivuxolimab intravenously, dosed at 0.01 to 10 mg/kg. Of mixed ages from roughly 23 to 80 and averaging approximately 60 years, the group was about 86% male. Study-wide results and limits: Clonal expansion by week 6 occurred in CD4+ and CD8+ blood T cells (at 0.1 to 3.0 mg/kg).

TCRdb keeps only in-frame clones here, not all; method: immunoSEQ multiplex PCR. The sample holds about 54,000 clones, almost 85% seen once. With regard to this clone: The target antigen is unknown.

Specimen: CD4+ or CD8+ T cells sorted from blood, collected in a trial of the OX40 agonist ivuxolimab. The TCR was taken from an adult with an advanced solid tumor such as melanoma, head and neck, liver or kidney cancer.

This CDR3 is CASSPGGGEPAEAFF. CDR3 nucleotide sequence: TGTGCCAGCTCACCAGGAGGAGGGGAGCCCGCTGAAGCTTTCTTT. The V gene is TRBV18, the J gene TRBJ1-1; D is perhaps TRBD1 (5 bases). Between the trimmed V and J ends, which lost 2 bases and 6 bases, there was a span of 16 bases. The CDR3 contains 15 residues. Germline V lookup: CDR1 KGHSH, CDR2 LQKENI.